Listed below are T cell receptor beta chains from one sample, sequenced in a study of blood T cell repertoires in COVID-19. Sequencing was performed with immunoSEQ multiplex PCR; in TCRdb, only in-frame clones are kept and a portion is missing. Found here are 120,000 or so clones, 60% to 85% of them singletons; the top ten hold about 0.84%. The sequencing sample was made of peripheral blood. The receptor source for this set is a human donor with acute or convalescent COVID-19. The donor label of this sample is uncertain. CDR3s leave out the opening cysteine and the closing phenylalanine or tryptophan.

J: TRBJ1-5
V: TRBV7-2
CDR3: ASSLGGYANQPQH

J: TRBJ1-2
V: TRBV6-6
CDR3: ASSYSGTGGGYT

J: TRBJ1-1
V: TRBV11-2
CDR3: ASSNPTSASGGEAF

J: TRBJ2-5
V: TRBV19
CDR3: ASRRTGGKETQY

J: TRBJ1-1
V: TRBV5-1
CDR3: ASSPVGGDYTEAF

J: TRBJ2-5
V: TRBV6-5
CDR3: ASSFPGFDETQY

J: TRBJ2-3
V: TRBV5-1
CDR3: ASSFRGTDTQY

J: TRBJ1-1
V: TRBV3-1/TRBV3-2
CDR3: ASSPRNKGFENTEAF

J: TRBJ2-3
V: TRBV24-1
CDR3: ATSSPVRQGVPDTQY

J: TRBJ2-7
V: TRBV5-1
CDR3: ASSLVAGGREQY

J: TRBJ1-5
V: TRBV10-3
CDR3: AISESQDQPQH

J: TRBJ1-6
V: TRBV6-6
CDR3: ASSLTGANNSPLH

J: TRBJ1-1
V: TRBV29-1
CDR3: SVWNRMGPTEAF

J: TRBJ2-2
V: TRBV2
CDR3: ASSGIYIISGELF

J: TRBJ1-6
V: TRBV4-1
CDR3: ASSHLNLVGAFSPLH

J: TRBJ1-6
V: TRBV28
CDR3: ASSSDMNNSPLH

J: TRBJ2-2
V: TRBV5-1
CDR3: ASSSGFDGELF

J: TRBJ2-7
V: TRBV29-1
CDR3: SVTTSGAYEQY

J: TRBJ1-1
V: TRBV27
CDR3: ASSLTPLGVTEAF

J: TRBJ1-2
V: TRBV3-1/TRBV3-2
CDR3: ASSLRDRGWYT

J: TRBJ1-3
V: TRBV6-5
CDR3: ASVHTGNSGNTIY

J: TRBJ2-2
V: TRBV5-5
CDR3: ASSLIRSGTHTGELF

J: TRBJ2-1
V: TRBV11-2
CDR3: ASTEDYSSYNEQF

J: TRBJ2-3
V: TRBV28
CDR3: ASTRLQGSTDTQY

J: TRBJ1-2
V: TRBV28
CDR3: ATRRTDTANYGYT

J: TRBJ1-5
V: TRBV19
CDR3: ASSHRRGLQPQH

J: TRBJ2-2
V: TRBV24-1
CDR3: AAGTLNTGELF

J: TRBJ1-4
V: TRBV7-9
CDR3: ASSLGQALSEKLF

J: TRBJ1-5
V: TRBV18
CDR3: ASSPGSSNQPQH

J: TRBJ2-3
V: TRBV7-8
CDR3: ASSLSRGRSTDTQY

J: TRBJ1-1
V: TRBV30
CDR3: AWSGGSWGQGAEAF

J: TRBJ1-4
V: TRBV6-5
CDR3: ASTRRGGTNEKLF

J: TRBJ1-2
V: TRBV3-1/TRBV3-2
CDR3: ASSQGSGGAHGYT